These T cell receptor beta chains were read from a single sample in a study of shared clonotypes between healthy human individuals. Sequencing was performed with immunoSEQ multiplex PCR; in TCRdb, only in-frame clones are kept and a portion is missing. The sample shows about 770,000 clones, approximately 72% of them seen only once. Sequencing was done on a sample of memory CD4+ T cells sorted from blood. The receptors shown here come from a woman aged 25-40 years in good health. Each CDR3 is given with its conserved first and last residue. Each record gives: J gene, V gene, clone size, D gene, CDR3 protein, CDR3 DNA. D genes are given only for firm matches. The size of a clone is reported for some rows only, either as once, few or many, or as a class for expanded clones.

j_gene: TRBJ2-7; v_gene: TRBV6-5; abundance: .; d_gene: .; CDR3aa: CASSNGPSTYEQYF; CDR3nt: TGTGCCAGCAGTAACGGACCATCTACCTACGAGCAGTACTTC
j_gene: TRBJ2-7; v_gene: TRBV6-1; abundance: .; d_gene: TRBD1; CDR3aa: CASSETGAYEQYF; CDR3nt: TGTGCCAGCAGTGAAACAGGGGCCTACGAGCAGTACTTC
j_gene: TRBJ1-1; v_gene: TRBV18; abundance: once; d_gene: TRBD1; CDR3aa: CASSQTDRAGTEAFF; CDR3nt: TGTGCCAGCTCTCAGACGGACAGGGCTGGCACTGAAGCTTTCTTT
j_gene: TRBJ2-7; v_gene: TRBV25-1; abundance: .; d_gene: .; CDR3aa: CASSESGYEQYF; CDR3nt: TGTGCCAGCAGTGAATCCGGCTACGAGCAGTACTTC
j_gene: TRBJ2-7; v_gene: TRBV9; abundance: .; d_gene: TRBD1; CDR3aa: CASSAWDRASSYEQYF; CDR3nt: TGTGCCAGCAGCGCCTGGGACAGGGCAAGCTCCTACGAGCAGTACTTC
j_gene: TRBJ2-3; v_gene: TRBV9; abundance: .; d_gene: TRBD2; CDR3aa: CASSLAGGTDTQYF; CDR3nt: TGTGCCAGCAGCCTAGCGGGGGGGACAGATACGCAGTATTTT
j_gene: TRBJ2-5; v_gene: TRBV6-5; abundance: .; d_gene: .; CDR3aa: CASSYSGYPGETQYF; CDR3nt: TGTGCCAGCAGTTACTCTGGTTATCCGGGGGAGACCCAGTACTTC
j_gene: TRBJ2-1; v_gene: TRBV28; abundance: .; d_gene: TRBD2; CDR3aa: CASSGTSGRAWIEQFF; CDR3nt: TGTGCCAGCAGCGGGACTAGCGGGAGGGCCTGGATAGAGCAGTTCTTC
j_gene: TRBJ1-5; v_gene: TRBV19; abundance: .; d_gene: .; CDR3aa: CASSPMAGDNQPQHF; CDR3nt: TGTGCCAGTAGTCCTATGGCCGGTGACAATCAGCCCCAGCATTTT
j_gene: TRBJ2-7; v_gene: TRBV28; abundance: .; d_gene: .; CDR3aa: CASSLQTAFSYEQYF; CDR3nt: TGTGCCAGCAGTTTACAGACAGCGTTCTCCTACGAGCAGTACTTC
j_gene: TRBJ1-5; v_gene: TRBV28; abundance: few; d_gene: .; CDR3aa: CASSLWSQPQHF; CDR3nt: TGTGCCAGCAGCCTCTGGTCTCAGCCCCAGCATTTT
j_gene: TRBJ1-3; v_gene: TRBV5-1; abundance: .; d_gene: .; CDR3aa: CASSLVSAGIGNTIYF; CDR3nt: TGCGCCAGCAGCTTGGTGTCTGCAGGAATTGGAAACACCATATATTTT
j_gene: TRBJ1-5; v_gene: TRBV6-5; abundance: .; d_gene: .; CDR3aa: CASSITASQPQHF; CDR3nt: TGTGCCAGCAGTATCACGGCCTCTCAGCCCCAGCATTTT
j_gene: TRBJ1-2; v_gene: TRBV5-6; abundance: .; d_gene: .; CDR3aa: CASSWSTGSYGYTF; CDR3nt: TGTGCCAGCAGCTGGAGTACAGGGAGCTATGGCTACACCTTC
j_gene: TRBJ2-2; v_gene: TRBV10-1; abundance: .; d_gene: .; CDR3aa: CASSAENGLNTGELFF; CDR3nt: TGCGCCAGCAGTGCCGAAAACGGACTAAACACCGGGGAGCTGTTTTTT
j_gene: TRBJ2-5; v_gene: TRBV7-7; abundance: many; d_gene: .; CDR3aa: CASSLGTGGSETQYF; CDR3nt: TGTGCCAGCAGCTTAGGGACGGGTGGCTCGGAGACCCAGTACTTC
j_gene: TRBJ2-5; v_gene: TRBV7-9; abundance: .; d_gene: .; CDR3aa: CASSHGGAQETQYF; CDR3nt: TGTGCCAGCAGCCACGGAGGGGCCCAAGAGACCCAGTACTTC
j_gene: TRBJ2-7; v_gene: TRBV5-1; abundance: few; d_gene: .; CDR3aa: CASSLGGLQCF; CDR3nt: TGCGCCAGCAGCCTGGGGGGACTCCAGTGCTTC
j_gene: TRBJ2-3; v_gene: TRBV28; abundance: few; d_gene: TRBD1; CDR3aa: CASSGQGDFWFTDTQYF; CDR3nt: TGTGCCAGCTCCGGACAGGGCGACTTTTGGTTCACAGATACGCAGTATTTT
j_gene: TRBJ2-1; v_gene: TRBV18; abundance: .; d_gene: TRBD1; CDR3aa: CASSPIGTGIQGQFF; CDR3nt: TGTGCCAGCTCACCAATCGGGACAGGGATTCAGGGGCAGTTCTTC
j_gene: TRBJ1-1; v_gene: TRBV28; abundance: once; d_gene: .; CDR3aa: CASRLRIQGATEAFF; CDR3nt: TGTGCCAGCAGACTCAGAATACAGGGAGCGACTGAAGCTTTCTTT
j_gene: TRBJ2-7; v_gene: TRBV5-1; abundance: .; d_gene: .; CDR3aa: CASSFGVAPPVQYF; CDR3nt: TGCGCCAGCAGCTTCGGAGTTGCCCCGCCGGTCCAGTACTTC
j_gene: TRBJ1-1; v_gene: TRBV2; abundance: .; d_gene: .; CDR3aa: CASSGSLWVNTEAFF; CDR3nt: TGTGCCAGCAGTGGGTCTCTGTGGGTGAACACTGAAGCTTTCTTT
j_gene: TRBJ2-5; v_gene: TRBV27; abundance: .; d_gene: TRBD2; CDR3aa: CASSLRGLGLAVQETQYF; CDR3nt: TGTGCCAGCAGTTTGAGGGGTTTGGGACTAGCGGTACAAGAGACCCAGTACTTC
j_gene: TRBJ2-2; v_gene: TRBV2; abundance: .; d_gene: .; CDR3aa: CASKLAANTGELFF; CDR3nt: TGTGCCAGCAAACTAGCTGCGAACACCGGGGAGCTGTTTTTT
j_gene: TRBJ2-1; v_gene: TRBV10-3; abundance: .; d_gene: .; CDR3aa: CATRAGTGYEQFF; CDR3nt: TGTGCCACCAGAGCGGGCACGGGGTATGAGCAGTTCTTC
j_gene: TRBJ2-3; v_gene: TRBV13; abundance: .; d_gene: .; CDR3aa: CASSLLGPTDTQYF; CDR3nt: TGTGCCAGCAGCTTACTTGGTCCCACAGATACGCAGTATTTT
j_gene: TRBJ2-3; v_gene: TRBV5-1; abundance: .; d_gene: .; CDR3aa: CASSLAGEDTQYF; CDR3nt: TGCGCCAGCAGCTTGGCCGGGGAGGATACGCAGTATTTT
j_gene: TRBJ2-7; v_gene: TRBV25-1; abundance: .; d_gene: TRBD1; CDR3aa: CASSGTGRGEEQYF; CDR3nt: TGTGCCAGCAGTGGGACAGGGCGTGGAGAAGAGCAGTACTTC
j_gene: TRBJ1-1; v_gene: TRBV20-1; abundance: .; d_gene: .; CDR3aa: CSAREGLGAFF; CDR3nt: TGCAGTGCTAGGGAGGGGCTTGGCGCTTTCTTT
j_gene: TRBJ1-4; v_gene: TRBV28; abundance: .; d_gene: .; CDR3aa: CANLPSYSNEKLFF; CDR3nt: TGTGCCAACCTCCCCTCCTATTCCAATGAAAAACTGTTTTTT
j_gene: TRBJ2-1; v_gene: TRBV6-1; abundance: .; d_gene: .; CDR3aa: CASSVGGIEQFF; CDR3nt: TGTGCCAGCAGTGTTGGGGGCATAGAGCAGTTCTTC
j_gene: TRBJ2-1; v_gene: TRBV11-3; abundance: .; d_gene: TRBD2; CDR3aa: CASSLTSGSNHEQFF; CDR3nt: TGTGCCAGCAGCCTTACTAGCGGGAGTAACCATGAGCAGTTCTTC
j_gene: TRBJ1-2; v_gene: TRBV6-5; abundance: .; d_gene: .; CDR3aa: CASSYKVSYGYTF; CDR3nt: TGTGCCAGCAGTTACAAAGTCTCGTATGGCTACACCTTC
j_gene: TRBJ1-1; v_gene: TRBV5-4; abundance: .; d_gene: .; CDR3aa: CASSLDDTEAFF; CDR3nt: TGTGCCAGCAGCTTGGATGACACTGAAGCTTTCTTT
j_gene: TRBJ1-2; v_gene: TRBV6-5; abundance: few; d_gene: TRBD1; CDR3aa: CASSWDSNYGYTF; CDR3nt: TGTGCCAGCAGTTGGGACAGTAACTATGGCTACACCTTC
j_gene: TRBJ2-3; v_gene: TRBV6-6; abundance: once; d_gene: .; CDR3aa: CASSYSAGGFPDTQYF; CDR3nt: TGTGCCAGCAGTTACTCCGCAGGGGGGTTTCCAGATACGCAGTATTTT
j_gene: TRBJ2-5; v_gene: TRBV2; abundance: .; d_gene: .; CDR3aa: CASSPRRGQFGGETQYF; CDR3nt: TGTGCCAGCAGTCCCAGGAGAGGACAGTTTGGGGGGGAGACCCAGTACTTC
j_gene: TRBJ2-6; v_gene: TRBV30; abundance: .; d_gene: .; CDR3aa: CAWREGFAGANVLTF; CDR3nt: TGTGCCTGGAGAGAGGGGTTCGCTGGGGCCAACGTCCTGACTTTC
j_gene: TRBJ1-1; v_gene: TRBV30; abundance: few; d_gene: TRBD1; CDR3aa: CAWSARTGGRNTEAFF; CDR3nt: TGTGCCTGGAGTGCCCGGACAGGGGGAAGGAACACTGAAGCTTTCTTT
j_gene: TRBJ1-1; v_gene: TRBV6-1; abundance: .; d_gene: TRBD1; CDR3aa: CASSRQGGNTEAFF; CDR3nt: TGTGCCAGCTCCAGACAGGGAGGGAACACTGAAGCTTTCTTT
j_gene: TRBJ2-1; v_gene: TRBV4-1; abundance: once; d_gene: TRBD2; CDR3aa: CASSQPSGGGYNEQFF; CDR3nt: TGCGCCAGCAGCCAACCTTCTGGCGGGGGCTACAATGAGCAGTTCTTC
j_gene: TRBJ1-4; v_gene: TRBV18; abundance: .; d_gene: .; CDR3aa: CASSPGTTNEKLFF; CDR3nt: TGTGCCAGCTCACCGGGAACAACTAATGAAAAACTGTTTTTT
j_gene: TRBJ2-7; v_gene: TRBV11-2; abundance: .; d_gene: TRBD2; CDR3aa: CASSFRREVYEQYF; CDR3nt: TGTGCCAGCAGCTTTCGGCGGGAGGTTTACGAGCAGTACTTC
j_gene: TRBJ2-1; v_gene: TRBV6-1; abundance: once; d_gene: .; CDR3aa: CASRDGYNEQFF; CDR3nt: TGTGCCAGCAGAGACGGTTACAATGAGCAGTTCTTC
j_gene: TRBJ2-3; v_gene: TRBV5-1; abundance: many; d_gene: .; CDR3aa: CASSGQGGSTDTQYF; CDR3nt: TGCGCCAGCAGCGGACAGGGAGGGAGCACAGATACGCAGTATTTT
j_gene: TRBJ1-1; v_gene: TRBV14; abundance: few; d_gene: .; CDR3aa: CASSRVQGKLTEAFF; CDR3nt: TGTGCCAGCAGCCGAGTCCAGGGAAAACTCACTGAAGCTTTCTTT
j_gene: TRBJ2-3; v_gene: TRBV27; abundance: .; d_gene: .; CDR3aa: CASSFGRLRTDTQYF; CDR3nt: TGTGCCAGCAGTTTCGGCAGGCTGCGCACAGATACGCAGTATTTT
j_gene: TRBJ2-2; v_gene: TRBV5-4; abundance: .; d_gene: .; CDR3aa: CASSLDSTGELFF; CDR3nt: TGTGCCAGCAGCCTGGACAGCACCGGGGAGCTGTTTTTT
j_gene: TRBJ2-7; v_gene: TRBV18; abundance: .; d_gene: TRBD2; CDR3aa: CASSPSGSGHEQYF; CDR3nt: TGTGCCAGCTCACCTAGCGGGAGTGGGCACGAGCAGTACTTC
j_gene: TRBJ1-2; v_gene: TRBV7-9; abundance: .; d_gene: .; CDR3aa: CASSLSVGVYGYTF; CDR3nt: TGTGCCAGCAGCCTCAGCGTCGGAGTCTATGGCTACACCTTC
j_gene: TRBJ1-5; v_gene: TRBV28; abundance: .; d_gene: .; CDR3aa: CASGDVYSNQPQHF; CDR3nt: TGTGCCAGCGGAGACGTCTATAGCAATCAGCCCCAGCATTTT
j_gene: TRBJ2-1; v_gene: TRBV28; abundance: .; d_gene: TRBD2; CDR3aa: CASSGLAGPNAQFF; CDR3nt: TGTGCCAGCAGCGGACTAGCGGGACCCAATGCGCAGTTCTTC
j_gene: TRBJ1-1; v_gene: TRBV18; abundance: .; d_gene: .; CDR3aa: CASSPLVGNTEAFF; CDR3nt: TGTGCCAGCTCACCGTTAGTGGGGAACACTGAAGCTTTCTTT
j_gene: TRBJ1-1; v_gene: TRBV2; abundance: .; d_gene: .; CDR3aa: CASRADSPNTEAFF; CDR3nt: TGTGCCAGCAGGGCGGACAGTCCGAACACTGAAGCTTTCTTT
j_gene: TRBJ1-1; v_gene: TRBV29-1; abundance: .; d_gene: .; CDR3aa: CSVAIRETVNTEAFF; CDR3nt: TGCAGCGTAGCGATTAGGGAGACAGTGAACACTGAAGCTTTCTTT
j_gene: TRBJ2-7; v_gene: TRBV29-1; abundance: .; d_gene: .; CDR3aa: CSAIDPTGSTYEQYF; CDR3nt: TGCAGCGCCATAGATCCGACAGGTTCGACCTACGAGCAGTACTTC
j_gene: TRBJ1-2; v_gene: TRBV27; abundance: .; d_gene: TRBD1; CDR3aa: CASRKPGGSGGYTF; CDR3nt: TGTGCCAGCAGGAAACCAGGGGGCTCTGGTGGCTACACCTTC